Following are 24 T cell receptor beta chains from one sample sequenced in a study of shared clonotypes between healthy human individuals. CD45RO-negative, CCR7-positively selected cells formed the naive CD8 fraction, excluding terminally differentiated effector memory CD45RA+ cells. This table comes from immunoSEQ multiplex PCR, and its TCRdb copy is limited to in-frame clones, with some not included. The sample has some 1,900,000 clones, about 95% seen once. Specimen: naive CD8+ T cells sorted from blood. These receptors originate from a young man in good health.

Regarding this clone: The same CDR3 is also encoded by other DNA sequences in this sample. V gene TRBV9 combines with J gene TRBJ1-3; D gene unclear. This CDR3 is built from 15 residues. The V end lost 0 bases, the J end lost 2 bases, and 9 bases lay between the germline ends. Looked up from germline, CDR1 is SGDLS and CDR2 is YYNGEE. This CDR3 is CASSVEAGPGNTIYF. Written as DNA, the CDR3 is TGTGCCAGCAGCGTAGAGGCAGGTCCTGGAAACACCATATATTTT.

The chain uses TRBV12-2 and TRBJ2-7; TRBD2, the table's D call, was not compared with the DNA. TRBV12-2 is a pseudogene segment. The CDR3 contains 14 residues. The chain's CDR3 is CASRTHRGEYEQYF. CDR3 nucleotide sequence: TGTGCAAGTCGTACCCATCGGGGGGAGTACGAGCAGTACTTC.

To note about this clone: Other DNA sequences in the same sample also yield this CDR3. The chain has TRBV4-3 and TRBJ2-2; D is uncertain. Germline CDR1 reads LGHNA; CDR2 reads YSLEER. V was shortened by 0 bases and J by 1 base, with 3 bases between the two germline ends. This CDR3 region has 14 residues. The DNA for the CDR3 is TGCGCCAGCAGCCAAGAGGAGAACACCGGGGAGCTGTTTTTT. It yields the protein CASSQEENTGELFF.

Notes on this clone: Mismatch with germline at one junction end may stem from a read error. The rearrangement joins TRBV7-9 to TRBJ1-2; 7 bases line up with TRBD1. The CDR3 sequence is 14 residues long. Per germline, CDR1 SEHNR and CDR2 FQNEAQ (reference sequence). CDR3 DNA: TGTGCCAGCAGCGCCCTTGACAGGGTGGATGGATACACCTTC. Its protein is CASSALDRVDGYTF.

The CDR3 bases are TGTGCCAGCAGACATGACAGGATTGAAGCTTTCTTT. Its protein product is CASRHDRIEAFF. The rearrangement uses TRBV7-9 and TRBJ1-1; perhaps TRBD1 as D (6 bases). Per germline, CDR1 SEHNR and CDR2 FQNEAQ (reference sequence). The CDR3 runs to 12 residues. The ends were cut back, 6 bases at V and 7 bases at J, with 12 bases in the middle.

The chain uses TRBV9 and TRBJ2-3; D is unclear. The V end lost 0 bases, the J end lost 5 bases, and 7 bases lay between the germline ends. The CDR3 is 13 residues long. CDR1 and CDR2 from the germline V gene are SGDLS and YYNGEE. The CDR3 DNA reads TGTGCCAGCAGCGTAGACGAGGTAGATACGCAGTATTTT. Translated, it gives CASSVDEVDTQYF.

This chain joins TRBV27 and TRBJ2-7; 9 nucleotides line up with TRBD2. Germline CDR1 MNHEY, CDR2 SMNVEV (reference sequence). The length of the CDR3 is 15 residues. Trimming removed 5 bases from V and 1 base from J; junction bases left unmatched: 6. CDR3 in amino acids: CASSPLAGRSYEQYF. The CDR3 region has the DNA TGTGCCAGCAGTCCTCTAGCGGGAAGGTCCTACGAGCAGTACTTC.

The chain couples TRBV5-1 to TRBJ2-7; no clear D gene. CDR3 length: 16 amino acids. CDR1 SGHRS and CDR2 YFSETQ come from the germline V gene. V was clipped by 0 bases and J by 0 bases, with 13 bases between them. The CDR3 sequence is CASSLGAGLFSYEQYF. As DNA, the CDR3 is TGCGCCAGCAGCTTGGGGGCAGGCCTATTCTCCTACGAGCAGTACTTC.

The CDR3, as DNA: TGCAGCGTACGACAGGGGGCGTTGAACACTGAAGCTTTCTTT. This translates into CSVRQGALNTEAFF. This chain uses TRBV29-1 with TRBJ1-1; 10 bases fit TRBD1. V dropped 6 bases and J dropped 0; count of bases not matched to a gene: 4. The germline gives CDR1 SQVTM, CDR2 ANQGSEA. The CDR3 spans 14 residues.

The rearrangement joins TRBV29-1 to TRBJ1-2; 10 nucleotides agree with TRBD1. CDR1 is SQVTM, CDR2 ANQGSEA, per germline. The CDR3 covers 17 residues. The ends lost 3 bases at V and 1 base at J; junction bases unmatched: 11. CDR3 protein: CSVEGQGTEQINYGYTF. DNA for the CDR3: TGCAGCGTTGAGGGACAGGGGACCGAACAGATTAACTATGGCTACACCTTC. Full variable domain (rest looked up from reference TRBV29-1 and TRBJ1-2): SAVISQKPSRDICQRGTSLTIQCQVDSQVTMMFWYRQQPGQSLTLIATANQGSEATYESGFVIDKFPISRPNLTFSTLTVSNMSPEDSSIYLCSVEGQGTEQINYGYTFGSGTRLTVV.

The chain carries TRBV2 and TRBJ1-2, with TRBD1 identical over 7 bases. Unmatched junction bases numbered 12, after V lost 0 bases and J lost 2 bases. The germline V gene has CDR1 SNHLY and CDR2 FYNNEI. The CDR3 is 18 amino acids. The CDR3 spells CASSEALPTGQTNYGYTF. The CDR3, as DNA: TGTGCCAGCAGTGAAGCCCTGCCCACGGGACAGACAAACTATGGCTACACCTTC. Full variable domain (rest looked up from reference TRBV2 and TRBJ1-2): EPEVTQTPSHQVTQMGQEVILRCVPISNHLYFYWYRQILGQKVEFLVSFYNNEISEKSEIFDDQFSVERPDGSNFTLKIRSTKLEDSAMYFCASSEALPTGQTNYGYTFGSGTRLTVV.

The genes are TRBV5-1 and TRBJ1-1, with D maybe TRBD1 (6 bases). The length of the CDR3 is 14 residues. Germline V lookup: CDR1 SGHRS, CDR2 YFSETQ. V was shortened by 4 bases and J by 2 bases, with 12 bases between the two germline ends. The CDR3 DNA reads as TGCGCCAGCAGCCCGGGCAGGGGTAACACTGAAGCTTTCTTT. Translating it yields CASSPGRGNTEAFF.

J is TRBJ2-7 and V is TRBV6-1, with 9 bases matching TRBD2. This CDR3 has 15 residues. Germline V gives CDR1 MNHNS, CDR2 SASEGT. V shed 3 bases, J shed 2 bases, and the junction held 5 bases outside the gene matches. Here the CDR3 reads CASSELTSGTYEQYF. The CDR3 DNA is TGTGCCAGCAGTGAGCTGACTAGCGGTACCTACGAGCAGTACTTC.

The V gene is TRBV5-1, the J gene TRBJ1-2; possibly TRBD1 for D (5 bases). There are 16 residues in the CDR3. The V end lost 4 bases, the J end lost 0 bases, and 16 bases lay between the germline ends. Germline V gene lookup returns CDR1 SGHRS and CDR2 YFSETQ. The DNA of the CDR3 is TGCGCCAGCAGCCAACCCGTAGACAGACCTAACTATGGCTACACCTTC. Its protein product is CASSQPVDRPNYGYTF.

The V call is TRBV25-1, the J call TRBJ1-2; no firm D call. The CDR3 spans 14 residues. Deletions cut 2 bases from V and 0 bases from J, with 7 bases between. Germline CDR1 is MGHDK and CDR2 is SYGVNS. DNA for the CDR3: TGTGCCAGCAGTGAACTCTCCCCTAACTATGGCTACACCTTC. Residues: CASSELSPNYGYTF.

V gene TRBV27 combines with J gene TRBJ2-7; tentative D call: TRBD1 (5 bases). Trimming took off 0 bases at V and 3 bases at J, with 15 bases between the two ends. Germline CDR1 is MNHEY and CDR2 is SMNVEV (reference sequence). There are 16 residues in the CDR3. CDR3 in amino acids: CASSLSLTGTIYEQYF. The CDR3 bases are TGTGCCAGCAGTTTATCGCTAACAGGTACAATCTACGAGCAGTACTTC.

This clone showed up just a few times. V and J are TRBV5-6 and TRBJ1-6, with 9 nucleotides matching TRBD1. Germline assignment: CDR1 SGHDT and CDR2 YYEEEE. V shed 4 bases, J shed 8 bases, and the junction held 7 bases outside the gene matches. CDR3 size: 15 residues. CDR3 residues: CASSVGQGIDSPLHF. CDR3 DNA: TGTGCCAGCAGCGTAGGACAGGGGATAGATTCACCCCTCCACTTT. The variable domain in full, with the rest retrieved from reference TRBV5-6 and TRBJ1-6, is DAGVTQSPTHLIKTRGQQVTLRCSPKSGHDTVSWYQQALGQGPQFIFQYYEEEERQRGNFPDRFSGHQFPNYSSELNVNALLLGDSALYLCASSVGQGIDSPLHFGNGTRLTVT.

The genes are TRBV7-8 and TRBJ2-6; D remains unclear. Germline V lookup: CDR1 SGHVS, CDR2 FQNEAQ. CDR3 size: 15 residues. Trimming removed 5 bases from V and 0 bases from J, with 8 bases in between. CDR3 bases: TGTGCCAGCAGCCTTCTTATCTCTGGGGCCAACGTCCTGACTTTC. This gives the protein CASSLLISGANVLTF.

The CDR3 protein is CASALAGGPMQTQYF. The CDR3 coding sequence is TGTGCCAGTGCTCTAGCGGGAGGGCCCATGCAGACCCAGTACTTC. This chain joins TRBV19 and TRBJ2-5; TRBD2 aligns across 12 bases. The CDR3 has 15 residues. Germline V gene data show CDR1 as LNHDA and CDR2 as SQIVND (reference sequence). V lost 8 bases to trimming and J lost 6 bases; unmatched junction nucleotides: 10.

V is TRBV28 and J is TRBJ1-1; D is unclear. The CDR3 has 14 amino acids. With 4 bases removed from V and 1 base from J, the gap between germline ends came to 10 bases. CDR1 is MDHEN, CDR2 SYDVKM, per germline. This CDR3 is CASSWAAPNTEAFF. The CDR3 DNA is TGTGCCAGCAGTTGGGCAGCACCGAACACTGAAGCTTTCTTT.

The genes are TRBV9 and TRBJ2-1; 7 bases are a match to TRBD1. The length of the CDR3 is 15 residues. Germline-derived CDR1 and CDR2 are SGDLS and YYNGEE. V gave up 0 bases and J gave up 6 bases; unmatched junction bases: 6. This chain's CDR3 is CASSVGGGRFNEQFF. CDR3 DNA sequence: TGTGCCAGCAGCGTAGGAGGGGGCAGGTTCAATGAGCAGTTCTTC.

The CDR3 spells CASTPGGGIQETQYF. CDR3 sequence (DNA): TGTGCCAGCACCCCAGGCGGGGGAATTCAAGAGACCCAGTACTTC. The V and J genes are TRBV11-2 and TRBJ2-5, with TRBD2 matching 7 bases. The CDR3 is made up of 15 amino acids. V lost 7 bases, J lost 2 bases, and 10 bases stayed unmatched. Germline lookup yields CDR1 SGHAT and CDR2 FQNNGV.

This chain connects TRBV19 to TRBJ2-5; the match to TRBD2 covers 11 bases. The CDR3 contains 17 residues. V gave up 0 bases and J gave up 5 bases; unmatched junction bases: 8. The germline CDR1 and CDR2 sequences are LNHDA and SQIVND (reference sequence). CDR3 coding DNA: TGTGCCAGTAGTATAGACGTAGCGGGGGGGCCCGGGGAGACCCAGTACTTC. It specifies CASSIDVAGGPGETQYF.

The chain employs TRBV4-3 and TRBJ1-6; 7 bases fit TRBD1. The germline V gene has CDR1 LGHNA and CDR2 YSLEER. The CDR3 contains 18 residues. The ends lost 0 bases at V and 4 bases at J; junction bases unmatched: 9. CDR3 sequence reads: CASSQDRAQGFYNSPLHF. The CDR3 DNA sequence: TGCGCCAGCAGCCAAGATCGAGCACAGGGGTTTTATAATTCACCCCTCCACTTT.